This T cell receptor beta chain came from a study of blood T cell repertoires in COVID-19. Data came from immunoSEQ multiplex PCR; TCRdb stores just in-frame clones and leaves some out. The table includes about 35,000 clones, more than 70% detected once. Sequenced material: peripheral blood. This receptor was taken from a man in his 60s with active or convalescent COVID-19.

The CDR3 nucleotides read TGTGCCAGCAGCTTATCAGGAGAAGGGACATGGTACTTC. Amino acid sequence: CASSLSGEGTWYF. The chain joins TRBV7-9 to TRBJ2-5, with D perhaps matching TRBD1 (6 bases). The CDR3 is 13 amino acids. Germline V lookup: CDR1 SEHNR, CDR2 FQNEAQ (reference sequence). Trimming pared 2 bases from V and 13 bases from J, leaving 17 bases between.